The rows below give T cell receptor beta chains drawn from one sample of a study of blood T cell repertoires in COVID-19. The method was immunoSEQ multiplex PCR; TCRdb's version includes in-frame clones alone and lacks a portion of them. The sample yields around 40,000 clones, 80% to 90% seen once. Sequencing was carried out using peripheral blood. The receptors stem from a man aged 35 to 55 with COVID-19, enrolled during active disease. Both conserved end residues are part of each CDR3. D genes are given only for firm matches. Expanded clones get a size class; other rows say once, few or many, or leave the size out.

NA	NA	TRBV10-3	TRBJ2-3	CAISETGTTDTQYF	TGTGCCATCAGTGAAACAGGGACCACAGATACGCAGTATTTT
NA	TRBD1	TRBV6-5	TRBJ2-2	CASSTRQGGGELFF	TGTGCCAGCAGTACAAGACAGGGTGGCGGGGAGCTGTTTTTT
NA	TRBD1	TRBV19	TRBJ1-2	CASSINLGTVTNYGYTF	TGTGCCAGTAGTATAAACCTTGGGACAGTTACTAACTATGGCTACACCTTC
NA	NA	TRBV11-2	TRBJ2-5	CASSPTGGQETQYF	TGTGCCAGCAGCCCGACCGGGGGACAAGAGACCCAGTACTTC
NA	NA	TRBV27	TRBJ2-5	CASSAGVAGETQYF	TGTGCCAGCAGTGCCGGGGTAGCTGGCGAGACCCAGTACTTC
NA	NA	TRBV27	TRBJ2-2	CASSFLAGTGELFF	TGTGCCAGCAGTTTCCTTGCGGGGACCGGGGAGCTGTTTTTT
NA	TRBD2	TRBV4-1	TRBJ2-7	CASSQESGRYEQYF	TGCGCCAGCAGCCAAGAGAGCGGGAGATACGAGCAGTACTTC
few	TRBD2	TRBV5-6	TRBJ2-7	CASSSGGRDEQYF	TGTGCCAGCAGCTCGGGAGGCAGGGACGAGCAGTACTTC
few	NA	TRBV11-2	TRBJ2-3	CASSLGQAGRYGQYF	TGTGCCAGCAGCTTAGGACAAGCAGGCCGTTACGGGCAGTATTTT
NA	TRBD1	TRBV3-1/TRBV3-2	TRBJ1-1	CASSEGQGMNTEAFF	TGTGCCAGCAGCGAAGGACAGGGGATGAACACTGAAGCTTTCTTT
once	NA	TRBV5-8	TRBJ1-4	CASSLVRGPNEKLFF	TGTGCCAGCAGCTTGGTCAGGGGACCTAATGAAAAACTGTTTTTT
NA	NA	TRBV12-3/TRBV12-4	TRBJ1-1	CASSGGRGAEAFF	TGTGCCAGCAGTGGAGGCAGGGGCGCTGAAGCTTTCTTT
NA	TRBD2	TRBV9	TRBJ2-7	CASSVDPSGTYEQYF	TGTGCCAGCAGCGTAGATCCTAGCGGAACCTACGAGCAGTACTTC
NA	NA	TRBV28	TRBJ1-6	CASSPTPGNSPLHF	TGTGCCAGCAGCCCTACCCCGGGGAATTCACCCCTCCACTTT
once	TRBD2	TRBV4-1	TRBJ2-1	CASSQPLAGGRNEQFF	TGCGCCAGCAGCCAACCCTTAGCGGGAGGGAGAAATGAGCAGTTCTTC
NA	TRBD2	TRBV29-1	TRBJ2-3	CSARTSGRGTVTQYF	TGCAGCGCCCGGACTAGCGGGAGAGGTACGGTTACGCAGTATTTT
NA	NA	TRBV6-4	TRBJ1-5	CASSEYGGGINQPQHF	TGTGCCAGCAGTGAATATGGGGGAGGGATCAATCAGCCCCAGCATTTT
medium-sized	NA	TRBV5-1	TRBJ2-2	CASSLARGTGELFF	TGCGCCAGCAGCTTGGCCCGGGGCACCGGGGAGCTGTTTTTT
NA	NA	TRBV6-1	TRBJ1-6	CASSERPRNNSPLHF	TGTGCCAGCAGTGAAAGGCCTAGGAATAATTCACCCCTCCACTTT
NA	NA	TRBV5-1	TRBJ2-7	CASSPNRAGSYEQYF	TGCGCCAGCAGCCCTAACAGAGCCGGCTCCTACGAGCAGTACTTC
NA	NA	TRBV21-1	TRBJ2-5	CASSKGFLDYSRTQYF	TGTGCCAGCAGCAAAGGTTTTCTGGACTATTCAAGGACCCAGTACTTC
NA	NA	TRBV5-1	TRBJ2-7	CASSKDSVESYEQYF	TGCGCCAGCAGCAAGGACAGTGTCGAGTCCTACGAGCAGTACTTC
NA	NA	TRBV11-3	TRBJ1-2	CASSLAGGANYGYTF	TGTGCCAGCAGCTTAGCCGGCGGAGCTAACTATGGCTACACCTTC
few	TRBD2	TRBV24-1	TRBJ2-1	CATSDLPGTSGRTEQFF	TGTGCCACCAGTGATTTGCCCGGGACTAGCGGGAGGACTGAGCAGTTCTTC
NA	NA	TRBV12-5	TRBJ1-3	CASGLGVRDSGNTIYF	TGTGCTAGTGGTTTGGGAGTCAGGGACTCTGGAAACACCATATATTTT